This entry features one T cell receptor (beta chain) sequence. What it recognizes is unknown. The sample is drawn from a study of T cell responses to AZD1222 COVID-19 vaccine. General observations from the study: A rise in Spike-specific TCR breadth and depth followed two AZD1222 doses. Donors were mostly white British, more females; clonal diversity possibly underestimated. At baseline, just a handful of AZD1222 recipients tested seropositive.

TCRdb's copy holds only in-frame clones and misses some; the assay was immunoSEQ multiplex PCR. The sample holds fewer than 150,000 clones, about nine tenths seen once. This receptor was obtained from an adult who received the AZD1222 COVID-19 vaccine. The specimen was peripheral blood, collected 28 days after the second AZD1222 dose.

The DNA of the CDR3 is TGTGCCAGCAGCTTAACAGGGGACTATGGCTACACCTTC. It yields the protein CASSLTGDYGYTF. The chain links TRBV7-3 to TRBJ1-2; D is perhaps TRBD1 (5 bases). CDR1 and CDR2 (germline): SGHTA, FQGTGA. The V end was cut by 0 bases, the J end by 3 bases, with 5 bases between. The CDR3 has 13 amino acids.